Below, 18 T cell receptor beta chains from the same sample are listed, as sequenced in a study of T cell repertoires in cytomegalovirus infection. TCRdb independently ran MiXCR on the reads; one entry per CDR3 protein. The repertoire consists of approximately 500,000 distinct CDR3 sequences, with 16% occurring once and the leading ten covering under 30%. Sequences were obtained from CD8+ T cells from PBMCs. The source of these receptors is a human donor in good health (CMV status not recorded). Some clones in this sample may be carry-over from other donors' samples.

This clonotype was observed many times. This rearrangement joins TRBV4-1 to TRBJ2-4; no definite D call. The ends were cut back, 5 bases at V and 0 bases at J, with 17 bases in the middle. Germline V gene data show CDR1 as MGHRA and CDR2 as YSYEKL. The CDR3 has 17 amino acids. The CDR3 DNA reads as TGCGCCAGCAGCACGACTGACATGAGGCTAGCCAAAAACATTCAGTACTTC. It translates to CASSTTDMRLAKNIQYF.

Points on this clonotype: A read error likely explains this, since a far larger clone differs by one base. The missing conserved phenylalanine or tryptophan at the end of this CDR3 makes a read error likely. V is TRBV11-2 and J is TRBJ2-1; D ambiguous. The CDR3 has 13 residues. Trimming stripped 4 bases from V and 1 base from J, with 5 bases between. Germline CDR1 SGHAT, CDR2 FQNNGV. In nucleotides, the CDR3 is TGTGCCAGCAGCTCGACTTCCTACAATGAGCAGTTCTTA. This codes for CASSSTSYNEQFL.

This clonotype was recorded many times. The J gene is TRBJ2-1, the V gene TRBV7-6; D gene uncertain. The length of the CDR3 is 13 residues. Germline CDR1 SGHVS, CDR2 FNYEAQ. V was pared by 1 base and J by 10 bases, with 11 bases between. CDR3 protein: CASSLVEHLEQFF. In nucleotides, the CDR3 is TGTGCCAGCAGCTTAGTCGAACATTTGGAGCAGTTCTTC.

In this sample, this clonotype turned up a few times. The chain uses TRBV7-8 and TRBJ1-6; 9 nucleotides agree with TRBD1. Germline V gene lookup returns CDR1 SGHVS and CDR2 FQNEAQ. V was pared by 7 bases and J by 10 bases, with 11 bases of the junction left unmatched. The length of the CDR3 is 15 residues. CDR3 coding DNA: TGTGCCAGCACCCAACTGGACAGGGGTGGATCACCCCTCCACTTT. This gives the protein CASTQLDRGGSPLHF.

This clonotype was counted between two and nine times. The V call is TRBV11-3, the J call TRBJ2-7; 7 bases map to TRBD2. Germline V gene sequence: CDR1 SGHNT, CDR2 YENEEA. Trimming removed 0 bases from V and 1 base from J; junction bases left unmatched: 3. The CDR3 spans 15 residues. The CDR3 reads CASSLDAGVSYEQYF. The CDR3 bases are TGTGCCAGCAGCTTAGACGCGGGGGTTTCCTACGAGCAGTACTTC. Together with reference TRBV11-3 and TRBJ2-7, the CDR3 gives the full variable domain: EAGVVQSPRYKIIEKKQPVAFWCNPISGHNTLYWYLQNLGQGPELLIRYENEEAVDDSQLPKDRFSAERLKGVDSTLKIQPAELGDSAVYLCASSLDAGVSYEQYFGPGTRLTVT.

The chain joins TRBV2 to TRBJ1-5; tentative D call: TRBD1 (6 bases). Germline-derived CDR1 and CDR2 are SNHLY and FYNNEI. The ends were cut back, 6 bases at V and 4 bases at J, with 13 bases in the middle. This CDR3 contains 14 residues. CDR3 sequence: CASRVQGRNQPQHF. The CDR3 DNA is TGTGCCAGCAGAGTACAGGGTCGGAATCAGCCCCAGCATTTT.

This clonotype was counted between two and nine times. The CDR3 is CASSYSSTGTVYGYTF. CDR3 coding DNA: TGTGCCAGCAGTTACTCGAGTACTGGGACGGTCTATGGCTACACCTTC. The V and J genes are TRBV6-5 and TRBJ1-2, with D perhaps TRBD1 (5 bases). V was pared by 0 bases and J by 4 bases, with 15 bases between. CDR1 is MNHEY, CDR2 SVGAGI, per germline. CDR3 length: 16 amino acids.

This clonotype was detected ten times or more. The V and J genes are TRBV7-9 and TRBJ2-7; TRBD1 matches at 9 bases. CDR3 size: 14 residues. The junction had 7 bases not matched to a gene; V was cut back by 3 bases and J by 7 bases. Germline V gene sequence: CDR1 SEHNR, CDR2 FQNEAQ (reference sequence). CDR3 bases: TGTGCCAGCAGCTTCGGACAGGGGATCGCAGAGCAGTACTTC. This codes for CASSFGQGIAEQYF.

This clonotype was seen only a few times. CDR3: CASSSAGGQNEQFF. In DNA, the CDR3 is TGTGCCAGCAGCTCGGCAGGGGGTCAGAATGAGCAGTTCTTC. This chain connects TRBV9 to TRBJ2-1, with 7 positions matching TRBD1. Germline V gene sequence: CDR1 SGDLS, CDR2 YYNGEE. V gave up 4 bases and J gave up 7 bases; unmatched junction bases: 8. This CDR3 is built from 14 residues.

This clonotype came up a few times. This sequence joins TRBV3-1 and TRBJ2-3, with 7 bases fitting TRBD2. With 5 bases clipped from V and 0 bases from J, the junction kept 8 bases outside the gene matches. The CDR3 contains 16 residues. Germline-derived CDR1 and CDR2 are LGHDT and YNNKEL (reference sequence). This CDR3 reads CASSTHSGLSTDTQYF. The CDR3 nucleotides are TGTGCCAGCAGCACTCACTCGGGACTAAGCACAGATACGCAGTATTTT.

Points on this clonotype: A read error may explain this, as a much larger clone is one base away. The chain couples TRBV6-1 to TRBJ1-5; 9 nucleotides agree with TRBD1. With V trimmed by 3 bases and J by 3 bases, 6 bases remained unmatched. The CDR3 is 16 amino acids. Germline V gene lookup returns CDR1 MNHNS and CDR2 SASEGT. CDR3 in DNA: TGTGCCAGCAGTGATACGACAGGGGGGAACAATCAGCCCCAGCATTTT. Its protein product is CASSDTTGGNNQPQHF.

This clonotype was observed a handful of times. V is TRBV12-3 or TRBV12-4 and J is TRBJ1-1; D is ambiguous. The CDR3 loop spans 13 amino acids. Trimming shortened V by 3 bases and J by 4 bases, and 9 bases separated the two germline ends. This chain's CDR3 is CASSFAEGTEAFF. CDR3 coding DNA: TGTGCCAGCAGTTTCGCCGAGGGCACTGAAGCTTTCTTT.

The chain uses TRBV25-1 and TRBJ2-5; the D gene is possibly TRBD2 (5 bases). Germline CDR1 MGHDK, CDR2 SYGVNS. This CDR3 comprises 14 residues. V was clipped by 7 bases and J by 5 bases, with 17 bases between them. CDR3: CASNGGLSGETQYF. CDR3 in DNA: TGTGCCAGCAATGGCGGACTGTCGGGGGAGACCCAGTACTTC.

This sequence joins TRBV19 and TRBJ2-1, with D possibly being TRBD2 (5 bases). Germline V gene lookup returns CDR1 LNHDA and CDR2 SQIVND (reference sequence). The CDR3 is made up of 14 amino acids. Trimming removed 0 bases from V and 9 bases from J, with 12 bases in between. CDR3 DNA: TGTGCCAGTAGTATAGATGGCTTAGAGGGTGAGCAGTTCTTC. Its translation: CASSIDGLEGEQFF.

Ten or more counts support this clonotype. The chain uses TRBV7-9 and TRBJ2-1; 8 nucleotides agree with TRBD2. This CDR3 has 16 residues. V lost 5 bases to trimming and J lost 0 bases; unmatched junction nucleotides: 6. CDR1 and CDR2 (germline): SEHNR, FQNEAQ (reference sequence). CDR3 residues: CASSPLAGSSYNEQFF. The CDR3 DNA is TGTGCCAGCAGCCCCTTAGCGGGAAGCTCCTACAATGAGCAGTTCTTC.

The J gene is TRBJ2-6, the V gene TRBV11-2; unclear D gene. Per germline, CDR1 SGHAT and CDR2 FQNNGV. The ends were cut back, 1 base at V and 1 base at J, with 17 bases in the middle. The CDR3 length is 19 residues. The CDR3 DNA reads as TGTGCCAGCAGCTTAGCAGGCAGCCCCATGCTTTCTGGGGCCAACGTCCTGACTTTC. Its translation is CASSLAGSPMLSGANVLTF.

In this sample, this clonotype turned up a few times. V usage is TRBV12-5 and J usage is TRBJ2-1, with D perhaps TRBD2 (5 bases). The germline V and J ends were trimmed by 7 bases and 9 bases, with 10 bases remaining between them. CDR3 size: 11 residues. The germline CDR1 and CDR2 sequences are LGHNT and FRNRAP. DNA for the CDR3: TGTGCTAGTGCCGGGGAAGCTGAGCAGTTCTTC. As protein: CASAGEAEQFF.

This clonotype was seen repeatedly, ten times or more. V is TRBV20-1 and J is TRBJ1-2, with a weak D call TRBD1 (5 bases). The V end lost 4 bases, the J end lost 5 bases, and 11 bases lay between the germline ends. CDR1 is DFQATT, CDR2 SNEGSKA, per germline (reference sequence). The CDR3 consists of 12 residues. CDR3 sequence: CSANPREYGYTF. As DNA, the CDR3 is TGCAGTGCTAACCCCAGGGAATATGGCTACACCTTC.